Shown below are 10 T cell receptor beta chains from a single sample sequenced in a study of identifying expanded T cells in peripheral blood (dated by TCRdb to about 2019). Library prep was done by the immunoSEQ multiplex PCR assay. TCRdb retrieved this table from immuneACCESS and kept in-frame rearrangements only. Not all clones are present; in checked studies, unresolved V genes account for under half, and no reason is known for the remainder. This sample holds tens of thousands of clones; about 85% were observed only once. Around 4.3% of the sample lies in the top ten. Material for sequencing was blood. The receptors shown here come from a person aged 18 to 75 in good health.

The chain links TRBV5-1 to TRBJ1-1, with D tentatively TRBD1 (5 bases). Deletions cut 4 bases from V and 5 bases from J, with 15 bases between. The germline V gene has CDR1 SGHRS and CDR2 YFSETQ. The CDR3 runs 14 residues. CDR3 sequence reads: CASSPSGTRTEAFF. In nucleotides, the CDR3 is TGCGCCAGCAGCCCCTCCGGGACGAGAACTGAAGCTTTCTTT.

This clone was picked up one time. This rearrangement joins TRBV14 to TRBJ1-2; 9 bases fit TRBD1. Germline values: CDR1 SGHDN, CDR2 FVKESK. V shed 4 bases, J shed 7 bases, and the junction held 4 bases outside the gene matches. This CDR3 is 13 amino acids long. CDR3: CASSPYRGLGYTF. The CDR3 DNA reads as TGTGCCAGCAGCCCCTACAGGGGGCTTGGCTACACCTTC.

The rearrangement links TRBV6-1 to TRBJ1-1; 7 nucleotides line up with TRBD1. The length of the CDR3 is 15 residues. The J segment lost 1 base and the V segment lost 0 bases, leaving 2 bases of the junction unmatched. CDR1 is MNHNS and CDR2 is SASEGT in the germline V gene. CDR3 sequence reads: CASSEAAGGNTEAFF. DNA for the CDR3: TGTGCCAGCAGTGAAGCTGCAGGGGGGAACACTGAAGCTTTCTTT.

The V gene is TRBV6-1, the J gene TRBJ1-5; 8 bases agree with TRBD1. Germline V gives CDR1 MNHNS, CDR2 SASEGT. This CDR3 is 14 amino acids long. Losses at the gene ends were 4 bases for V and 6 bases for J; bases not matched to a gene: 5. The CDR3 here is CASSGTGPGQPQHF. DNA for the CDR3: TGTGCCAGCAGTGGGACAGGGCCGGGTCAGCCCCAGCATTTT.

The chain combines TRBV18 with TRBJ2-7; 7 nucleotides match TRBD1. This CDR3 region has 14 residues. The V segment lost 6 bases and the J segment 0 bases; nucleotides outside the gene matches: 5. Germline V lookup: CDR1 KGHSH, CDR2 LQKENI. The CDR3 DNA is TGTGCCAGCTCCAAGGGACAGAACTCCTACGAGCAGTACTTC. This codes for CASSKGQNSYEQYF.

The V gene is TRBV12-5, the J gene TRBJ2-1; TRBD2 matches at 8 bases. Trimming took 0 bases from V and 6 from J; bases not matched to a gene: 4. CDR1 and CDR2 (germline): LGHNT, FRNRAP. This CDR3 comprises 15 residues. For the CDR3, the DNA is TGTGCTAGTGGTTTGGTCACCGGGAGGGGCAATGAGCAGTTCTTC. This gives the protein CASGLVTGRGNEQFF. The full variable domain, rest sourced from reference TRBV12-5 and TRBJ2-1, is DARVTQTPRHKVTEMGQEVTMRCQPILGHNTVFWYRQTMMQGLELLAYFRNRAPLDDSGMPKDRFSAEMPDATLATLKIQPSEPRDSAVYFCASGLVTGRGNEQFFGPGTRLTVL.

The V call is TRBV5-4, the J call TRBJ2-3, with D perhaps assigned TRBD1 or TRBD2 (6 bases each). From germline, CDR1 is SGHNT and CDR2 YYREEE (reference sequence). The CDR3 contains 14 residues. Trimming took 6 bases from V and 3 from J, leaving 14 bases between them. CDR3 in DNA: TGTGCCAGCACCGGGGGCCTGGGGACAGATACGCAGTATTTT. Its translation is CASTGGLGTDTQYF. Based on the CDR3 plus reference TRBV5-4 and TRBJ2-3, the full variable domain is ETGVTQSPTHLIKTRGQQVTLRCSSQSGHNTVSWYQQALGQGPQFIFQYYREEENGRGNFPPRFSGLQFPNYSSELNVNALELDDSALYLCASTGGLGTDTQYFGPGTRLTVL.

The chain carries TRBV15 and TRBJ1-4; perhaps TRBD1 as D (5 bases). The ends were cut back, 0 bases at V and 8 bases at J, with 16 bases in the middle. This CDR3 spans 16 amino acids. Germline V lookup: CDR1 LNHNV, CDR2 YYDKDF (reference sequence). The CDR3 loop is CATSRDGRAGGEKLFF. CDR3 nucleotides: TGTGCCACCAGCAGAGATGGCAGGGCAGGAGGCGAAAAACTGTTTTTT.

The V gene is TRBV9, the J gene TRBJ1-2; D remains ambiguous. Trimming stripped 0 bases from V and 7 bases from J, with 13 bases between. Germline CDR1 and CDR2: SGDLS and YYNGEE. CDR3 length: 14 residues. In DNA, the CDR3 is TGTGCCAGCAGCGTAGAGGAGGCAGGCGGTGGCTACACCTTC. It yields the protein CASSVEEAGGGYTF.

J is TRBJ1-1 and V is TRBV2; 8 positions match TRBD1. Germline trimming cut 6 bases from V and 5 bases from J; bases unmatched to any gene: 14. Looked up from germline, CDR1 is SNHLY and CDR2 is FYNNEI. There are 16 residues in the CDR3. CDR3 amino acids: CASRERRGLGTTEAFF. DNA of the CDR3: TGTGCCAGCAGAGAACGCAGGGGGCTCGGTACGACTGAAGCTTTCTTT.